A single TCR beta chain is shown here with its context. Its antigen is still unknown. The sample is drawn from a study of STAT5B mutations in CD4+ large granular lymphocyte leukemia. Study observations and caveats: No patients shared main leukemic clonotypes, though roughly 23% appeared at low frequency elsewhere. Higher CD4+ than CD8+ T-LGLL clonality might reflect small sample size. Compared with healthy controls (2/35), patient top clones favored TRBV06 (8/27).

Germline V gene lookup returns CDR1 GTSNPN and CDR2 SVGIG (reference sequence). Trimming took 5 bases from V and 8 from J, leaving 19 bases between them. The CDR3 runs 15 residues. Sequencing was performed with immunoSEQ multiplex PCR; in TCRdb, only in-frame clones are kept and a portion is missing. The table shows about 30,000 clones, with less than 80% occurring only once. The sequenced sample was CD4+ T cells from blood buffy coats. The receptor was derived from a human donor in good health. The chain combines TRBV30 with TRBJ1-6; no clear D. CDR3 coding DNA: TGTGCCTGGGCCCAACTTGTGGACTCGGATTCACCCCTCCACTTT. This codes for CAWAQLVDSDSPLHF.